A single sample gave rise to the 31 T cell receptor beta chains below, sequenced in a study of cytomegalovirus exposure and HLA in healthy donors. Researchers ran the PCR with 60 Vbeta and 13 Jbeta primers. The repertoire was sequenced with immunoSEQ multiplex PCR; TCRdb's copy has only in-frame clones and lacks some. The sample consists of 65,000 to 95,000 clones, roughly 80% of them appearing once. The material sequenced was PBMCs. The receptors were gathered from a man aged 45 to 65 in good health and CMV-seronegative.

As for this clone: Other nucleotide sequences in the sample specify the same CDR3. This chain joins TRBV7-2 and TRBJ1-6, with D perhaps TRBD1 (6 bases). Between the trimmed V and J ends, which lost 7 bases and 6 bases, there was a span of 19 bases. Germline loops: CDR1 SGHTA, CDR2 FQGNSA. The CDR3 is made up of 16 amino acids. The CDR3 region is CASTYQTGARNSPLHF. For the CDR3, the DNA is TGTGCCAGCACCTACCAGACAGGAGCTCGTAATTCACCCCTCCACTTT.

The chain joins TRBV7-2 to TRBJ1-5, with D perhaps TRBD1 (6 bases). This CDR3 is built from 15 residues. The V end was cut by 5 bases, the J end by 0 bases, with 11 bases between. Germline V gene lookup returns CDR1 SGHTA and CDR2 FQGNSA. The CDR3 coding sequence is TGTGCCAGCAGCCGGACAGCATATAGCAATCAGCCCCAGCATTTT. This sequence encodes CASSRTAYSNQPQHF.

V is TRBV18 and J is TRBJ1-2, with D maybe TRBD1 (5 bases). The CDR3 loop spans 18 amino acids. The V gene's germline CDR1 is KGHSH and CDR2 LQKENI. Trimming cost V 6 bases and J 4 bases, with 27 bases left between them. Here the CDR3 DNA reads TGTGCCAGCTCCCCCCTAGGTCGCGGTTTCACAGGTACCTATGGCTACACCTTC. This translates into CASSPLGRGFTGTYGYTF.

In this sample, this clone turned up a few times. The chain has TRBV19 and TRBJ1-6; 7 bases map to TRBD1. V trimming: 5 bases; J trimming: 10 bases; junction bases outside the gene matches: 5. There are 13 residues in the CDR3. The V gene's germline CDR1 is LNHDA and CDR2 SQIVND (reference sequence). CDR3 in DNA: TGTGCCAGTAGTGACACAGGGGACTCACCCCTCCACTTT. Amino acids: CASSDTGDSPLHF.

This clone was seen a few times. V is TRBV4-2 and J is TRBJ1-3; tentative D call: TRBD1 (6 bases). Trimming removed 0 bases at V and 4 bases at J, with 10 bases between. CDR1 is LGHNA and CDR2 is YNFKEQ in the germline V gene. The CDR3 runs to 15 residues. The CDR3 spells CASSQEAGEGNTIYF. CDR3 nucleotide sequence: TGTGCCAGCAGCCAAGAGGCAGGGGAGGGAAACACCATATATTTT.

The CDR3 loop is CASSLAEVYEQYF. The CDR3 nucleotides read TGTGCCAGCAGCTTAGCTGAGGTTTACGAGCAGTACTTC. This chain connects TRBV7-8 to TRBJ2-5; D unclear. The DNA end is more similar to TRBJ2-7, so the J call may be wrong. Germline CDR1 and CDR2: SGHVS and FQNEAQ. This CDR3 spans 13 amino acids.

This chain joins TRBV18 and TRBJ1-1; the D is unclear. With 3 bases removed from V and 0 bases from J, the gap between germline ends came to 8 bases. There are 14 residues in the CDR3. CDR1 and CDR2 (germline): KGHSH, LQKENI. The CDR3 region has the DNA TGTGCCAGCTCACCTCCGGGGATGAACACTGAAGCTTTCTTT. This encodes CASSPPGMNTEAFF.

The gene calls are TRBV5-1 and TRBJ2-3; 13 bases align to TRBD2. Germline CDR1 reads SGHRS; CDR2 reads YFSETQ. Trimming cost V 2 bases and J 6 bases; bases outside gene matches: 9. The CDR3 runs 17 residues. Here the CDR3 reads CASSFDRTSGGADTQYF. The CDR3, as DNA: TGCGCCAGCAGCTTCGATAGGACTAGCGGGGGCGCGGATACGCAGTATTTT.

V gene TRBV5-1 combines with J gene TRBJ2-7, with TRBD1 matching over 10 bases. Germline values: CDR1 SGHRS, CDR2 YFSETQ. The CDR3 is 14 residues long. The J segment lost 1 base and the V segment lost 7 bases, leaving 5 bases of the junction unmatched. CDR3 sequence reads: CASRPGQGSYEQYF. DNA for the CDR3: TGCGCCAGCCGACCGGGACAGGGGTCCTACGAGCAGTACTTC.

V gene TRBV18 combines with J gene TRBJ2-3, with D perhaps matching TRBD2 (6 bases). Trimming shortened V by 11 bases and J by 2 bases, and 17 bases separated the two germline ends. There are 14 residues in the CDR3. Germline V gives CDR1 KGHSH, CDR2 LQKENI. CDR3 loop: CAGLSGLVTDTQYF. As DNA, the CDR3 is TGTGCCGGCCTATCGGGACTTGTCACAGATACGCAGTATTTT.

The chain is built from TRBV27 and TRBJ2-7, with a weak D call TRBD1 (6 bases). CDR1 MNHEY and CDR2 SMNVEV come from the germline V gene (reference sequence). The CDR3 runs to 12 residues. V was pared by 8 bases and J by 5 bases, with 13 bases between. CDR3 sequence reads: CASGIRGNEQYF. The CDR3 DNA sequence: TGTGCCAGCGGGATCAGGGGCAACGAGCAGTACTTC.

V and J are TRBV7-3 and TRBJ1-2, with 8 positions matching TRBD1. Per germline, CDR1 SGHTA and CDR2 FQGTGA. V was clipped by 5 bases and J by 5 bases; unmatched bases: 7. The CDR3 has 14 amino acids. The CDR3 sequence: CASSPTGGEYGYTF. The DNA of the CDR3 is TGTGCCAGCAGCCCCACAGGGGGTGAATATGGCTACACCTTC.

The V and J genes are TRBV6-6 and TRBJ2-7; TRBD2 agrees at 13 bases. Losses at the gene ends were 7 bases for V and 4 bases for J; bases not matched to a gene: 7. The CDR3 contains 15 residues. Germline V gene lookup returns CDR1 MNHNY and CDR2 SVGAGI (reference sequence). This CDR3 is CASKRLAGGPYEQYF. The CDR3, as DNA: TGTGCCAGCAAGCGACTAGCGGGGGGCCCTTACGAGCAGTACTTC.

Points on this clone: The missing conserved phenylalanine or tryptophan at the end of this CDR3 makes a read error likely. The DNA is left out, because the CDR3 cannot be placed on it with certainty; the CDR3 is given as TCRdb lists it. The V call is TRBV7-9, the J call TRBJ1-2; the tabulated D call, TRBD1, remains unverified against the DNA. The CDR3 length equals 12 residues, ends included. CDR1 SEHNR and CDR2 FQNEAQ come from the germline V gene (reference sequence). Here the CDR3 reads CASSLAGQGRRI.

The chain joins TRBV6-5 to TRBJ1-2; 8 nucleotides match TRBD1. Germline V CDR1 and CDR2: MNHEY, SVGAGI. Trimming cost V 0 bases and J 7 bases; bases outside gene matches: 7. The CDR3 extends over 15 amino acids. The CDR3 loop is CASSYSGQGAPGYTF. In DNA, the CDR3 is TGTGCCAGCAGTTACTCGGGGCAGGGGGCGCCTGGCTACACCTTC.

The chain recombines TRBV5-8 with TRBJ2-3; 12 positions match TRBD2. CDR3 length: 17 residues. In germline, CDR1 is SGHTS, CDR2 YDEGEE. Germline trimming cut 5 bases from V and 9 bases from J; bases unmatched to any gene: 16. CDR3 coding DNA: TGTGCCAGCAGATGGACTAGCGGGGCCCCCACACGGGGAACGCAGTATTTT. Residues: CASRWTSGAPTRGTQYF.

The chain combines TRBV6-1 with TRBJ1-1; the match to TRBD1 covers 7 bases. The CDR3 extends over 11 amino acids. The ends lost 3 bases at V and 10 bases at J; junction bases unmatched: 2. Germline CDR1 MNHNS, CDR2 SASEGT. CDR3: CASSEAGGAFF. CDR3 sequence (DNA): TGTGCCAGCAGTGAGGCAGGGGGAGCTTTCTTT.

V is TRBV5-1 and J is TRBJ2-5, with 11 positions matching TRBD2. The J segment lost 6 bases and the V segment lost 0 bases, leaving 7 bases of the junction unmatched. The CDR3 sequence is 16 residues long. Per the germline V gene, CDR1 is SGHRS and CDR2 is YFSETQ. The CDR3 nucleotides read TGCGCCAGCAGCTTGGAGCTAGCGGGGGGTGGGAAGACCCAGTACTTC. This sequence encodes CASSLELAGGGKTQYF.

The rearrangement uses TRBV19 and TRBJ1-3; D possibly corresponds to TRBD1 (6 bases). V was cut by 6 bases and J by 0 bases, with 15 bases left in between. The CDR3 is 16 amino acids. Germline V CDR1 and CDR2: LNHDA, SQIVND (reference sequence). This CDR3 reads CASRYQGLNSGNTIYF. DNA of the CDR3: TGTGCCAGTAGATATCAGGGGTTGAACTCTGGAAACACCATATATTTT. Full variable domain (rest looked up from reference TRBV19 and TRBJ1-3): DGGITQSPKYLFRKEGQNVTLSCEQNLNHDAMYWYRQDPGQGLRLIYYSQIVNDFQKGDIAEGYSVSREKKESFPLTVTSAQKNPTAFYLCASRYQGLNSGNTIYFGEGSWLTVV.

The V call is TRBV6-5, the J call TRBJ1-4; 9 positions agree with TRBD1. The ends lost 4 bases at V and 7 bases at J; junction bases unmatched: 7. The V gene's germline CDR1 is MNHEY and CDR2 SVGAGI. This CDR3 has 15 amino acids. The CDR3 coding sequence is TGTGCCAGCAGTTCCTTGACAGGGGGAAGTGAAAAACTGTTTTTT. Encoded protein: CASSSLTGGSEKLFF.

The chain links TRBV13 to TRBJ2-2; D perhaps matches TRBD1 (6 bases). V dropped 11 bases and J dropped 8 bases, with 21 bases sitting between them. CDR3 size: 14 residues. Germline lookup yields CDR1 PRHDT and CDR2 FYEKMQ (reference sequence). This CDR3 is CAVPRDRLGGELFF. The CDR3, as DNA: TGTGCCGTACCGCGTGACAGGCTAGGGGGGGAGCTGTTTTTT.

The chain uses TRBV12-5 and TRBJ2-7; D is ambiguous. Looked up from germline, CDR1 is LGHNT and CDR2 is FRNRAP. CDR3 size: 11 residues. The V gene lost 3 bases and the J gene lost 5 bases, with 5 bases spanning the gap. CDR3 in amino acids: CASGFIHEQYF. The CDR3 nucleotides are TGTGCTAGTGGTTTTATCCACGAGCAGTACTTC.

The rearrangement joins TRBV6-1 to TRBJ1-6; TRBD1 is a possible D gene (6 bases). The V end was cut by 0 bases, the J end by 12 bases, with 12 bases between. The CDR3 has 14 amino acids. Germline CDR1 MNHNS, CDR2 SASEGT. CDR3 sequence reads: CASSEAQGKGPLHF. Written as DNA, the CDR3 is TGTGCCAGCAGTGAAGCGCAGGGGAAGGGACCCCTCCACTTT.

The chain links TRBV11-2 to TRBJ2-1, with 7 bases aligning to TRBD1. The germline V gene has CDR1 SGHAT and CDR2 FQNNGV. The CDR3 is made up of 15 amino acids. With V trimmed by 6 bases and J by 6 bases, 11 bases remained unmatched. As DNA, the CDR3 is TGTGCCAGCAGGCCCCGGGCAGGGGGATTCAATGAGCAGTTCTTC. Residues: CASRPRAGGFNEQFF.

This chain links TRBV11-1 with TRBJ1-2, with D possibly matching TRBD1 (5 bases). This CDR3 is built from 17 residues. V lost 3 bases to trimming and J lost 4 bases, with 21 bases between them. CDR1 is SGHAT, CDR2 FQDESV, per germline (reference sequence). The CDR3 nucleotides read TGTGCCAGCAGCTTCTCCGGGCCTACGGGGGATAGCTATGGCTACACCTTC. It is translated as CASSFSGPTGDSYGYTF.

DNA of the CDR3: TGTGCCAGCAGCAAGGGACAGATAGCCAAAAACATTCAGTACTTC. Its translation is CASSKGQIAKNIQYF. This chain connects TRBV6-5 to TRBJ2-4; 7 nucleotides line up with TRBD1. Losses at the gene ends were 6 bases for V and 0 bases for J; bases not matched to a gene: 5. Germline V lookup: CDR1 MNHEY, CDR2 SVGAGI. This CDR3 has 15 residues.

This sequence joins TRBV5-1 and TRBJ2-5; D is unclear. CDR1 and CDR2 from the germline V gene are SGHRS and YFSETQ. The CDR3 spans 12 residues. V gave up 4 bases and J gave up 6 bases, with 10 bases separating them. The CDR3 region is CASSLSTQTQYF. The CDR3 DNA sequence: TGCGCCAGCAGCCTCTCGACTCAGACCCAGTACTTC.

CDR3 bases: TGTGCCAGCAGAAGGGGGCCGGTTGAAAAACTGTTTTTT. Translated: CASRRGPVEKLFF. The chain couples TRBV27 to TRBJ1-4, with 7 bases identical to TRBD1. CDR1 MNHEY and CDR2 SMNVEV come from the germline V gene (reference sequence). V shed 6 bases and J 7 bases; nucleotides not matched to a gene: 5. CDR3 size: 13 residues.

This chain connects TRBV10-1 to TRBJ1-2; no definite D call. From germline, CDR1 is WNHNN and CDR2 SYGVQD (reference sequence). This CDR3 has 15 amino acids. V was clipped by 3 bases and J by 4 bases, with 15 bases between them. The CDR3 nucleotides read TGCGCCAGCAGTGACCAGAGGATCCCTCCCTATGGCTACACCTTC. It translates to CASSDQRIPPYGYTF.

The chain couples TRBV5-1 to TRBJ2-7; 8 positions agree with TRBD2. With V trimmed by 4 bases and J by 7 bases, 16 bases remained unmatched. The germline V gene encodes CDR1 SGHRS and CDR2 YFSETQ. This CDR3 comprises 16 residues. The CDR3 DNA reads TGCGCCAGCAGCCCCGGGGGGGGCGGGGGGAAGAGAGAGCAGTACTTC. Translation gives CASSPGGGGGKREQYF.

The chain is built from TRBV18 and TRBJ2-5, with TRBD2 matching 8 bases. The CDR3 is made up of 15 amino acids. CDR1 is KGHSH, CDR2 LQKENI, per germline. The V and J ends lost 6 bases and 2 bases, in that order; junction bases with no gene match: 8. The CDR3 nucleotides are TGTGCCAGCTCTCCCGGTAGCGGGACTCAAGAGACCCAGTACTTC. This codes for CASSPGSGTQETQYF.